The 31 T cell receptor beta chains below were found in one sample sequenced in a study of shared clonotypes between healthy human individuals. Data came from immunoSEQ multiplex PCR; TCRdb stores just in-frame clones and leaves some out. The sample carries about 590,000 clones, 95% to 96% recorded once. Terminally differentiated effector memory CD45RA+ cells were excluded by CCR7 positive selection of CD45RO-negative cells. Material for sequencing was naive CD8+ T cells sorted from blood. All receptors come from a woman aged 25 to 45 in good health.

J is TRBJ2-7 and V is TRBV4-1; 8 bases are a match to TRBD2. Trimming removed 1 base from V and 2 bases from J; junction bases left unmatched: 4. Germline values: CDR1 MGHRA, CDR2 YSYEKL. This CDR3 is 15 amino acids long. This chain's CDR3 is CASSQVELAAYEQYF. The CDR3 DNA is TGCGCCAGCAGCCAAGTAGAACTAGCGGCCTACGAGCAGTACTTC.

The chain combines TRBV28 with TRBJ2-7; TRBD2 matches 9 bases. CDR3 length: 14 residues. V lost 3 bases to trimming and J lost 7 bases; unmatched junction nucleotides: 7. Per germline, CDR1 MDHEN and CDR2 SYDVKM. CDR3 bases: TGTGCCAGCAGTTTTGCGGGAGGGCCGATGGAGCAGTACTTC. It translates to CASSFAGGPMEQYF. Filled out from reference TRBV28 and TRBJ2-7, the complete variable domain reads DVKVTQSSRYLVKRTGEKVFLECVQDMDHENMFWYRQDPGLGLRLIYFSYDVKMKEKGDIPEGYSVSREKKERFSLILESASTNQTSMYLCASSFAGGPMEQYFGPGTRLTVT.

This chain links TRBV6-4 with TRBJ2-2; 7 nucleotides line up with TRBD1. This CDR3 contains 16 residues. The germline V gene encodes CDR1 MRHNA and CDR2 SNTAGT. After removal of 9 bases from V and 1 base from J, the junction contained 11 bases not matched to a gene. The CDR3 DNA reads TGTGCCAGTGAGGACCTCAGACAGGGGAACACCGGGGAGCTGTTTTTT. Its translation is CASEDLRQGNTGELFF.

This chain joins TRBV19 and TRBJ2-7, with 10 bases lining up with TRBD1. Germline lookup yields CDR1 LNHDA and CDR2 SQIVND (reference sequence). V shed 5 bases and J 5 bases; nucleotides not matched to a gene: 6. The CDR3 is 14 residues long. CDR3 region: CASSWTGGRDEQYF. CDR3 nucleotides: TGTGCCAGTAGTTGGACAGGGGGTCGCGACGAGCAGTACTTC. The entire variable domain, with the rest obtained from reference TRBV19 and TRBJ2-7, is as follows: DGGITQSPKYLFRKEGQNVTLSCEQNLNHDAMYWYRQDPGQGLRLIYYSQIVNDFQKGDIAEGYSVSREKKESFPLTVTSAQKNPTAFYLCASSWTGGRDEQYFGPGTRLTVT.

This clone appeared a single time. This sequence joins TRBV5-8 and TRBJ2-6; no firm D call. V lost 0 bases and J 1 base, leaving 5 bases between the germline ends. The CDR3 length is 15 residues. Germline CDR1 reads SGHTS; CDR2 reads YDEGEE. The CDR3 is CASSLDGSGANVLTF. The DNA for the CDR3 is TGTGCCAGCAGCTTGGACGGGTCTGGGGCCAACGTCCTGACTTTC.

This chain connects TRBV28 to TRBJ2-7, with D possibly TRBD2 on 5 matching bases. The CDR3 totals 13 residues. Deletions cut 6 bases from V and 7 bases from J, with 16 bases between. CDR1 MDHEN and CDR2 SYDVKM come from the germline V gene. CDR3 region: CASSQGYSGEQYF. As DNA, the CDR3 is TGTGCCAGCAGCCAAGGGTATTCGGGGGAGCAGTACTTC.

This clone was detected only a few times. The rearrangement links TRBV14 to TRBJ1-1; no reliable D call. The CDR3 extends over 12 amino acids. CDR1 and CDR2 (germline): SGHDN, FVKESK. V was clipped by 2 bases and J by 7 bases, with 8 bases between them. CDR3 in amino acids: CASSQHFDEAFF. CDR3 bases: TGTGCCAGCAGCCAACACTTTGATGAAGCTTTCTTT.

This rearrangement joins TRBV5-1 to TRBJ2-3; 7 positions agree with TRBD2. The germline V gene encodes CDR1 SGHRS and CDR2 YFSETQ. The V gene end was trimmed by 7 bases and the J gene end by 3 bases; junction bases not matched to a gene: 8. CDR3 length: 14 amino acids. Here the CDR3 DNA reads TGCGCCAGCCATGATGAAGCGGGGACAGATACGCAGTATTTT. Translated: CASHDEAGTDTQYF.

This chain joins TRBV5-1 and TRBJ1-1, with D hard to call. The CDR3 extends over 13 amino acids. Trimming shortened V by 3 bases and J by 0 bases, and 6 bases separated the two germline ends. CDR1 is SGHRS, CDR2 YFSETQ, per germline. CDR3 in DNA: TGCGCCAGCAGCTACGTTATGAACACTGAAGCTTTCTTT. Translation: CASSYVMNTEAFF.

The CDR3, as DNA: TGCGCCAGCAGCGCGGCCGGGGATGAGCAGTTCTTC. It translates to CASSAAGDEQFF. The chain links TRBV4-1 to TRBJ2-1; TRBD2 might be the D (5 bases). This CDR3 is built from 12 residues. The V gene lost 5 bases and the J gene lost 8 bases, with 10 bases spanning the gap. Per germline, CDR1 MGHRA and CDR2 YSYEKL.

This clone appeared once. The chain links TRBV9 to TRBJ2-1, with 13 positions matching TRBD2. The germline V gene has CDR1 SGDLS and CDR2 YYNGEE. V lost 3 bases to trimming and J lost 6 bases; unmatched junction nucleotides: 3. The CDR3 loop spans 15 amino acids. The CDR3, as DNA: TGTGCCAGCAGCGCGGGACTAGCGGGAACCAATGAGCAGTTCTTC. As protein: CASSAGLAGTNEQFF.

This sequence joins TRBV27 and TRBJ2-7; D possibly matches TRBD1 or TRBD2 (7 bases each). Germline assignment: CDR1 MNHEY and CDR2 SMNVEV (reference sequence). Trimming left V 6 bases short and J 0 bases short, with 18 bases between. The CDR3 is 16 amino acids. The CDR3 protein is CASSKGGGSFSYEQYF. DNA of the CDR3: TGTGCCAGCAGCAAAGGGGGCGGGAGCTTCTCCTACGAGCAGTACTTC.

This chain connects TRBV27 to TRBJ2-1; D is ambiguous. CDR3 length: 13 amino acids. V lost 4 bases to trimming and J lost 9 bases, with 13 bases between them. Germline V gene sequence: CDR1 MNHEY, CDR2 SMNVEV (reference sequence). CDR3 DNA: TGTGCCAGCAGTTCCTTTGCCGGACGTGAGCAGTTCTTC. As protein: CASSSFAGREQFF.

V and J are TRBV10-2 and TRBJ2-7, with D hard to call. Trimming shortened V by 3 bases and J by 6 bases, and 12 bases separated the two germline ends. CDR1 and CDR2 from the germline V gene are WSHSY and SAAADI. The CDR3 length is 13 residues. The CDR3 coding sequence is TGCGCCAGCAGTGACCTCGGAGTTTCCGAGCAGTACTTC. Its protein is CASSDLGVSEQYF.

The CDR3 reads CASSPGMGGGSNQPQHF. The CDR3 region has the DNA TGTGCCAGCAGCCCTGGGATGGGGGGTGGGAGCAATCAGCCCCAGCATTTT. The chain joins TRBV7-8 to TRBJ1-5; D perhaps matches TRBD1 (5 bases). The CDR3 is 17 amino acids. Germline CDR1 is SGHVS and CDR2 is FQNEAQ. V was cut by 5 bases and J by 1 base, with 18 bases left in between.

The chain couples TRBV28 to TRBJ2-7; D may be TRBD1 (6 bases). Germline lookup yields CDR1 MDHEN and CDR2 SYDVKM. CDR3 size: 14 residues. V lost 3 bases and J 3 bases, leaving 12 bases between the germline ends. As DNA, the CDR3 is TGTGCCAGCAGTTTCCTTCGACAGGTCTACGAGCAGTACTTC. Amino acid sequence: CASSFLRQVYEQYF.

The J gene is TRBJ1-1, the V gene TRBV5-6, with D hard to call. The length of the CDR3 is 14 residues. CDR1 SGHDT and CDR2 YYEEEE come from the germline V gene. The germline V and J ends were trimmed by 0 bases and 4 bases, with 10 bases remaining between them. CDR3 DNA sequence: TGTGCCAGCAGCTTGGCCGGGTCCGGCACTGAAGCTTTCTTT. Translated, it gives CASSLAGSGTEAFF.

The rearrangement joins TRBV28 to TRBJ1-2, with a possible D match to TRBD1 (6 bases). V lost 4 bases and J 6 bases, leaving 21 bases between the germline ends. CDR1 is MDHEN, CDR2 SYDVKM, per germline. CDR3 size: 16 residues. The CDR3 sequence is CASSSNTGIGLHGYTF. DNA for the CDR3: TGTGCCAGCAGTTCAAATACAGGGATAGGTCTACATGGCTACACCTTC.

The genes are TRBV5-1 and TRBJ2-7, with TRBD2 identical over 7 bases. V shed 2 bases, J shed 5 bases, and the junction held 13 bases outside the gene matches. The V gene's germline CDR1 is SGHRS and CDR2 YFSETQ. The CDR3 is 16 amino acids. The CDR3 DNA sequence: TGCGCCAGCAGCTTTCTTGGGGCGGGAGAGGGTAACGAGCAGTACTTC. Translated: CASSFLGAGEGNEQYF.

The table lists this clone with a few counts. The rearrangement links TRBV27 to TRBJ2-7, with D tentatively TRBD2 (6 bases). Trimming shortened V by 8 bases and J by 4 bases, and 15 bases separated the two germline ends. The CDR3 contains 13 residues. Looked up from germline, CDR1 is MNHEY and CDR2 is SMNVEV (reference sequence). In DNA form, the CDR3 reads TGTGCCAGCTCCGCGGGGACTTCGTACGAGCAGTACTTC. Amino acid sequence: CASSAGTSYEQYF.

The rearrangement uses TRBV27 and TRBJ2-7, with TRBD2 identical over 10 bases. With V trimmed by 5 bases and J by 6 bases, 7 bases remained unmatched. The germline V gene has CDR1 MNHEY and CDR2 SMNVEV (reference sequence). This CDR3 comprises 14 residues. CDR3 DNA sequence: TGTGCCAGCAGTGTAGCGGGAGGAGCTGGCGAGCAGTACTTC. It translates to CASSVAGGAGEQYF.

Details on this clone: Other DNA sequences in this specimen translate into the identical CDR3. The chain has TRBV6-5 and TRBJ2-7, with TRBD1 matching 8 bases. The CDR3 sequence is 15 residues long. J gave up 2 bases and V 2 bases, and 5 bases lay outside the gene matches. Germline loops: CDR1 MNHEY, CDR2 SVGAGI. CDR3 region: CASSYSGTGTYEQYF. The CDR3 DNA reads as TGTGCCAGCAGTTACAGTGGGACAGGAACCTACGAGCAGTACTTC.

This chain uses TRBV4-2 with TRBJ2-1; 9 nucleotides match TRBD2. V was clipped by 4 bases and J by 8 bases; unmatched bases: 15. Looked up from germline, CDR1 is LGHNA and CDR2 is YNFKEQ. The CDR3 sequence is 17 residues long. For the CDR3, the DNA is TGTGCCAGCAGCCTTGTTGAACTAGCGGGCTCACTGGATGAGCAGTTCTTC. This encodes CASSLVELAGSLDEQFF.

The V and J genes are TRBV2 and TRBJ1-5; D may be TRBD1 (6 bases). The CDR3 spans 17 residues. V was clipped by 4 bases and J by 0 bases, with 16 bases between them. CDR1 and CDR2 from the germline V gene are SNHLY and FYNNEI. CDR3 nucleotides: TGTGCCAGCAGTGGGGAGGACAGCACTTCTAGCAATCAGCCCCAGCATTTT. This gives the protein CASSGEDSTSSNQPQHF.

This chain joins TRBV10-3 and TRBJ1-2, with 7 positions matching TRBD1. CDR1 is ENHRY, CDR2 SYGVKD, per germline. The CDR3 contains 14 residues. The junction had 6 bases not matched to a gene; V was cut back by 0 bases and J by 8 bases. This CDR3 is CAISESGGDSGYTF. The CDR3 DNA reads TGTGCCATCAGTGAGTCTGGAGGGGACAGCGGCTACACCTTC.

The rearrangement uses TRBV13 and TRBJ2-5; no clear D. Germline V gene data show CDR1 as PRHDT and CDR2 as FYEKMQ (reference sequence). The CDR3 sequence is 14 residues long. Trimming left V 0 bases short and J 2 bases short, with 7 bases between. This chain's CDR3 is CASSLGVEQETQYF. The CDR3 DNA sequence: TGTGCCAGCAGCTTAGGAGTAGAACAAGAGACCCAGTACTTC.

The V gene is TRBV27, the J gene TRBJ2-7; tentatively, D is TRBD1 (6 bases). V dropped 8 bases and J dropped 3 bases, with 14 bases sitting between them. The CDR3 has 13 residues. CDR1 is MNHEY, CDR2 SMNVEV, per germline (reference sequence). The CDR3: CASGPGHLYEQYF. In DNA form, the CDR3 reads TGTGCCAGCGGGCCGGGACACCTCTACGAGCAGTACTTC.

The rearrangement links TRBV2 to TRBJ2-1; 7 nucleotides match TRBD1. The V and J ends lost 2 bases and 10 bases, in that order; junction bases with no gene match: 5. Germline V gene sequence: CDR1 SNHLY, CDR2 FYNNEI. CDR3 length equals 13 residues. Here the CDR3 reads CASSELQGWEQFF. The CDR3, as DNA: TGTGCCAGCAGTGAATTACAGGGGTGGGAGCAGTTCTTC. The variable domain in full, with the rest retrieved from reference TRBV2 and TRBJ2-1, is EPEVTQTPSHQVTQMGQEVILRCVPISNHLYFYWYRQILGQKVEFLVSFYNNEISEKSEIFDDQFSVERPDGSNFTLKIRSTKLEDSAMYFCASSELQGWEQFFGPGTRLTVL.

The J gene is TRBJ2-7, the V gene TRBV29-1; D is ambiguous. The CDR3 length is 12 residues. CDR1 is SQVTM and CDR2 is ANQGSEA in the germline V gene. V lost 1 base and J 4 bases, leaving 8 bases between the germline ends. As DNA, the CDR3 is TGCAGCGTTGAAGGTATAGGGTACGAGCAGTACTTC. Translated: CSVEGIGYEQYF.

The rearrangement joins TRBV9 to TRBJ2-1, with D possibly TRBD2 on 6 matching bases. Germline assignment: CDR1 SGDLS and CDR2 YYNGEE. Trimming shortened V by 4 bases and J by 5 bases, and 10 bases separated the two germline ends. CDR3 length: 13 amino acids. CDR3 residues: CASSIGTHNEQFF. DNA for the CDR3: TGTGCCAGCAGCATCGGGACTCACAATGAGCAGTTCTTC.

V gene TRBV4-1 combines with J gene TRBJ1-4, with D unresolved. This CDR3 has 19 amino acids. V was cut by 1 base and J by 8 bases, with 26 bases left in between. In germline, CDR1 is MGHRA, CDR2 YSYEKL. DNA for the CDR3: TGCGCCAGCAGCCAAGTTTCCCTGCCCCGGACCTGGGCGGAGGAAAAACTGTTTTTT. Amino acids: CASSQVSLPRTWAEEKLFF.